This T cell receptor beta chain emerged from a study of blood T cell repertoires in COVID-19 (dated by TCRdb to between 2020 and 2021). For context, the study as a whole: Collaborator samples came from the United States, Italy and Spain and covered acute and convalescent phases of COVID-19. The material from the prospective study consisted of cDNA or gDNA derived from T cells, B-cell-depleted T cells, or PBMCs. The dataset comprised deeply sampled blood TCRbeta repertoires from subjects exposed to, actively infected with, or recovered from COVID-19. The repertoires were made available in a free public database intended to serve as a resource for research on the immune response to SARS-CoV-2. Samples were obtained from the ongoing ImmuneRACE study (first 160 participants) and from over 1,000 subjects provided by 6 global collaborators. A de-identified subject ID, COVID-19 status, age in years and sex were almost always included in the sample metadata. Where HLA class I and class II types were available, the types were taken from metadata supplied by the sample provider, not from assay-based typing.

Each collaborating institution followed its own protocols to collect whole blood in K2EDTA tubes. For TCRbeta analysis, collaborators shipped samples in one of three forms: frozen whole blood, isolated PBMCs, or DNA extracted from either of those sample types. The immunoSEQ Assay, a bias-controlled multiplex PCR, was used to amplify TCRbeta CDR3 regions from genomic DNA. For the original study's pipeline: The number of nucleated cells in each sample was estimated from the amplification of reference gene primers within the assay. To quantify the absolute abundance of each unique TCRbeta CDR3 rearrangement, sequence reads were collapsed and filtered. Productive Simpson clonality was computed per sample as the square root of Simpson's diversity index over productive rearrangements. TCRdb provides this immuneACCESS table in a form limited to in-frame rearrangements. Some clones are lacking; in checked studies, under half of them reflect an unresolved V gene, and why the rest are absent is not known. Clonal size and the V and J genes are those of that table, whereas D and trimming came from the DNA. This sample lists under 200,000 clones; approximately 90% were detected once. The ten largest make up roughly 21% of the sample.

A note on this clone: Its antigen is still unknown. No clone much larger than this one lies a single base away; base qualities are absent.

The germline V gene encodes CDR1 MGHRA and CDR2 YSYEKL. Measured from the cysteine to the phenylalanine, the CDR3 is 15 residues long. The CDR3 DNA has 45 bases and is translated from base 1. V is cut back by 0 bases and J by 3 bases, with 4 bases in the junction unmatched. Study-wide findings and limitations: Clinical and demographic metadata were provided uncurated, with the amount varying by source and participant.

The chain couples TRBV4-1 to TRBJ2-7, and 8 bases in between align with TRBD1. The TCR was taken from a man between 60 and 75 years old with active or convalescent COVID-19. The sample comprised peripheral blood. The CDR3 region reads CASSQDWTGSYEQYF. The DNA reads as follows: TGCGCCAGCAGCCAAGACTGGACAGGGAGCTACGAGCAGTACTTC.